The present entry profiles one T cell receptor beta chain with its context. The CDR3 is made up of 12 amino acids. Germline V CDR1 and CDR2: LNHDA, SQIVND (reference sequence). Trimming took off 8 bases at V and 4 bases at J, with 8 bases between the two ends. The sample originates from a study of somatic mutations in cytotoxic T cells in rheumatoid arthritis. Clones were read by immunoSEQ multiplex PCR, and TCRdb kept only the in-frame ones, dropping some. The table records roughly 25,000 clones, roughly four fifths of them present only once. This rearrangement joins TRBV19 to TRBJ1-4, with D uncertain. The sequenced sample consisted of CD8+ T cells sorted from blood. This sequence was found in a woman aged 18-29 years in good health. The DNA of the CDR3 is TGTGCCAGTGGGGTTGGTAATGAAAAACTGTTTTTT. This sequence encodes CASGVGNEKLFF.